The clone carrying this T cell receptor (beta chain) occurred a few times. This CDR3 comprises 15 residues. The ends lost 5 bases at V and 3 bases at J; junction bases unmatched: 4. Germline V CDR1 and CDR2: MDHEN, SYDVKM. TCRdb reprocessed the RACE reads via MiXCR and lists one record per CDR3 protein. The table includes tens of thousands of distinct CDR3 sequences, around 9.3% detected once. The data derive from a study of human T cells and chemical hapten exposure. Noted time point: patch test 1, 2 weeks after DPC sensitization. As for treatment: therapeutic diphenylcyclopropenone sensitization with weekly scalp DPC.

This receptor was taken from a woman aged 40 to 50 with alopecia areata. Some clones in this sample may be carry-over from other donors' samples. V usage is TRBV28 and J usage is TRBJ2-2; 9 bases agree with TRBD1. Sample: whole blood, taken in connection with sensitization to the hapten diphenylcyclopropenone (DPC). CDR3 nucleotides: TGTGCCAGCAGTCAAGGGGACAGGGACACCGGGGAGCTGTTTTTT. Protein product: CASSQGDRDTGELFF.